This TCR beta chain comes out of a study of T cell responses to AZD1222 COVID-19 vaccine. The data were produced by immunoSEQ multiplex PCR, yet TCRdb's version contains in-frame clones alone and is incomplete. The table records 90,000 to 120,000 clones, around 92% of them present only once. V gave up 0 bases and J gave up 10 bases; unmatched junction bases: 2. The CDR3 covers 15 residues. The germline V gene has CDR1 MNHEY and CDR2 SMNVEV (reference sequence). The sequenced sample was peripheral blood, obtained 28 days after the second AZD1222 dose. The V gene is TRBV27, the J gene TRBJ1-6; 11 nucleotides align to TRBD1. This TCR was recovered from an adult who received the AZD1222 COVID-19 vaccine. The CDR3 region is CASSLSGTGGSPLHF. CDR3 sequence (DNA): TGTGCCAGCAGTTTATCGGGGACAGGGGGGTCACCCCTCCACTTT.